This entry is about one TCR beta chain. The antigen is undetermined. Its ends do not fully match the called genes, so a read error is possible. The CDR3 runs to 13 residues. Germline V gene data show CDR1 as SGHKS and CDR2 as YYEKEE (reference sequence). This sample is drawn from a study of T cell responses to AZD1222 COVID-19 vaccine. Looking at the study overall: Second-dose intervals of approximately 4 or approximately 12 weeks were pooled.

Study results and caveats: Nearly half of the spike-specific TCRs reportedly recognize variant regions that carry no mutations. Seropositive at baseline were only a handful of AZD1222 recipients.

Assay used: immunoSEQ multiplex PCR; TCRdb lists only in-frame clones, some missing. This table has 100,000 to 150,000 clones, roughly 86% appearing once. Sequencing was performed on peripheral blood, taken on day 0 of AZD1222 vaccination. J is TRBJ2-7 and V is TRBV5-5, with a tentative D call TRBD1 (6 bases). The clonotype originates from an adult in good health. The CDR3 DNA follows: TGTGCCAGCACCTTGTTTCAGGGGAGCGAGCAGTACTTC. Amino acid sequence: CASTLFQGSEQYF.